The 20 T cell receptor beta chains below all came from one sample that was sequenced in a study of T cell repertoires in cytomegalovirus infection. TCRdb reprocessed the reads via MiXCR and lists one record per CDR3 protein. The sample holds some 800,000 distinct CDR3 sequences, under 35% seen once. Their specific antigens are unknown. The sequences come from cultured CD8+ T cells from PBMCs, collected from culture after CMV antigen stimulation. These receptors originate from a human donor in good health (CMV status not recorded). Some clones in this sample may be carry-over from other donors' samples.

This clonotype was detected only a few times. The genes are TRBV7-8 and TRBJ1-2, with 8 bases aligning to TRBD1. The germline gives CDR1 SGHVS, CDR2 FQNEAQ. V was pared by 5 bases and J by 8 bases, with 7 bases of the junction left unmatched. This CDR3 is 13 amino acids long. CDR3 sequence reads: CASSPGGGEGYTF. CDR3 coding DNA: TGTGCCAGCAGCCCAGGGGGCGGGGAAGGCTACACCTTC.

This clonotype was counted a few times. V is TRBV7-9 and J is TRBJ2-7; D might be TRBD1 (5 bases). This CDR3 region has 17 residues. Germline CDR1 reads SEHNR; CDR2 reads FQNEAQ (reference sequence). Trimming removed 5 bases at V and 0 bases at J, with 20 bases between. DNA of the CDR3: TGTGCCAGCAGCCCAAGGGTCGGGCAGGGCAACTCCTACGAGCAGTACTTC. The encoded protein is CASSPRVGQGNSYEQYF.

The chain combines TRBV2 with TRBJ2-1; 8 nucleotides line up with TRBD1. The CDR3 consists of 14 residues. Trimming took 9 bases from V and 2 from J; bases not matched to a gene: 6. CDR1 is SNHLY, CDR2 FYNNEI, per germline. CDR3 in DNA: TGTGCCAGTGCCGGGACAGGCACCTACAATGAGCAGTTCTTC. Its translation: CASAGTGTYNEQFF.

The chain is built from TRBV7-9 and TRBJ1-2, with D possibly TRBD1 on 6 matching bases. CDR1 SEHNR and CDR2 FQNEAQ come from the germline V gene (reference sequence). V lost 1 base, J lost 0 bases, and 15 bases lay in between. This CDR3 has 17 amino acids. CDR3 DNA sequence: TGTGCCAGCAGCTTAGTGATACGGACAGAGGCTAACTATGGCTACACCTTC. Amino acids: CASSLVIRTEANYGYTF.

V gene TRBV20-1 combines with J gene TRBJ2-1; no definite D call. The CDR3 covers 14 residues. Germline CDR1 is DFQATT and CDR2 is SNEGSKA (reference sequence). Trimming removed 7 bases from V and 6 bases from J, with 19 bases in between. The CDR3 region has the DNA TGCAGTGTCCATAAGTATGTTCCCCTCAATGAGCAGTTCTTC. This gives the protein CSVHKYVPLNEQFF.

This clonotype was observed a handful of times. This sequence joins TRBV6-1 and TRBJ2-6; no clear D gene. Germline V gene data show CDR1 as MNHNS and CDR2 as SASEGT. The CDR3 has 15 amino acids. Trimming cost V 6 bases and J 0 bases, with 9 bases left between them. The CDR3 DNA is TGTGCCAGCAGCCTCTATAACTCTGGGGCCAACGTCCTGACTTTC. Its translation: CASSLYNSGANVLTF.

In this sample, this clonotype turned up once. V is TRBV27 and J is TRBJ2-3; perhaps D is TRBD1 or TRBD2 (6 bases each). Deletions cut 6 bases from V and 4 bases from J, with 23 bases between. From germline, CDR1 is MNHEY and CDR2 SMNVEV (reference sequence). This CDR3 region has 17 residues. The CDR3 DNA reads TGTGCCAGCAGCCCCTTCCCTAGGAGGGGGGAGGCAGATACGCAGTATTTT. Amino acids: CASSPFPRRGEADTQYF.

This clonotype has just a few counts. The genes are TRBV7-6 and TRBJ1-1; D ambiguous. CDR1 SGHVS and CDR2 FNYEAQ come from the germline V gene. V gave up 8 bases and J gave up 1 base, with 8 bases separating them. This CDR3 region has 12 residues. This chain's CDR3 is CASATGNTEAFF. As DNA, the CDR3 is TGTGCCAGCGCGACCGGGAACACTGAAGCTTTCTTT.

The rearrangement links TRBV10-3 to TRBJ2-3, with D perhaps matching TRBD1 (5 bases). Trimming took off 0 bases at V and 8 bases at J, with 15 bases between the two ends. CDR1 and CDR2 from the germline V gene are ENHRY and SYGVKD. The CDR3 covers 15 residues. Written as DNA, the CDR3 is TGTGCCATCAGTGAGTCATGGGGTGATAGGGGTACGCAGTATTTT. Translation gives CAISESWGDRGTQYF.

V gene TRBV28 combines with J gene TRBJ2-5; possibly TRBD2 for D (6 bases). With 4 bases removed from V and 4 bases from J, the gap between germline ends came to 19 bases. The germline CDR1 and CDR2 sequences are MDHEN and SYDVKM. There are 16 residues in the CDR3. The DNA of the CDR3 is TGTGCCAGCAGTTCGGAGGGGCTTTCGGGTTTAGAGACCCAGTACTTC. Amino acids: CASSSEGLSGLETQYF.

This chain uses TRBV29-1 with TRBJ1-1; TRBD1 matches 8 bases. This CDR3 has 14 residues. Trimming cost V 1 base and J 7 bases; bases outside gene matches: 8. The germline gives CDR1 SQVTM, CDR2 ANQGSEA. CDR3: CSVEVDTGGNEAFF. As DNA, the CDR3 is TGCAGCGTTGAAGTGGATACAGGGGGTAATGAAGCTTTCTTT.

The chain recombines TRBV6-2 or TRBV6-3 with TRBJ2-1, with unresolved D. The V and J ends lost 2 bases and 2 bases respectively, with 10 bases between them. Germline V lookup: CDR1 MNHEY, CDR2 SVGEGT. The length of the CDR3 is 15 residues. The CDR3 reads CASSYGVAPYNEQFF. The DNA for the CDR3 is TGTGCCAGCAGTTACGGGGTCGCGCCCTACAATGAGCAGTTCTTC.

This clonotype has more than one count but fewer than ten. CDR3 region: CASSIIGRGGRNEQFF. The CDR3 nucleotides are TGTGCCAGCAGCATCATCGGGCGGGGGGGCCGCAATGAGCAGTTCTTC. The chain couples TRBV6-2 or TRBV6-3 to TRBJ2-1; 9 bases fit TRBD2. The CDR3 runs to 16 residues. J was trimmed by 6 bases and V by 6 bases; bases with no gene match: 12. Germline lookup yields CDR1 MNHEY and CDR2 SVGEGT.

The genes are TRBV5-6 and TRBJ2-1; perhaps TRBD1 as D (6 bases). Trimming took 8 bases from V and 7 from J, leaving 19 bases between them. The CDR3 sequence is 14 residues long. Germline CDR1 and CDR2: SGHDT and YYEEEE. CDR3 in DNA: TGTGCCAGTGCCGGGACACCTGCCTGGAATGAGCAGTTCTTC. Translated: CASAGTPAWNEQFF.

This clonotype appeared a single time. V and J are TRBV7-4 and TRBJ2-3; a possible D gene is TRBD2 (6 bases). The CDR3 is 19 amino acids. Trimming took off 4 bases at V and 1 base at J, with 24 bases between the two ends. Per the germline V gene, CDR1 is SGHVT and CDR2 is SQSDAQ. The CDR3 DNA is TGTGCCAGCAGCTCGGCGGGGTCCCCACCCGCTCAACGCACAGATACGCAGTATTTT. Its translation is CASSSAGSPPAQRTDTQYF.

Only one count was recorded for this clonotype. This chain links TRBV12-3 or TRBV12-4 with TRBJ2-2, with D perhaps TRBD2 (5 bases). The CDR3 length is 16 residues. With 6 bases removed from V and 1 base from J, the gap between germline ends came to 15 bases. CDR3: CASRPLIGRNTGELFF. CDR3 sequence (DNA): TGTGCCAGCAGGCCGCTAATAGGGAGGAACACCGGGGAGCTGTTTTTT.

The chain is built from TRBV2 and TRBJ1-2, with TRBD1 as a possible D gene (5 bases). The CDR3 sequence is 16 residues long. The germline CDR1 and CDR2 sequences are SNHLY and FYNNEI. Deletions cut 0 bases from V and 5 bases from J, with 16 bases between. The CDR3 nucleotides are TGTGCCAGCAGTGAAGCGCCAGGGAACCTTAGGTATGGCTACACCTTC. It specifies CASSEAPGNLRYGYTF.

The CDR3 loop is CASSNRGMSSYEQYF. The CDR3, as DNA: TGTGCCAGTAGTAACAGGGGGATGAGCTCCTACGAGCAGTACTTC. V and J are TRBV19 and TRBJ2-7; 8 nucleotides align to TRBD1. V lost 4 bases and J lost 0; bases outside the gene matches: 5. The germline V gene encodes CDR1 LNHDA and CDR2 SQIVND (reference sequence). The CDR3 has 15 amino acids. Full variable domain (missing parts from reference TRBV19 and TRBJ2-7): DGGITQSPKYLFRKEGQNVTLSCEQNLNHDAMYWYRQDPGQGLRLIYYSQIVNDFQKGDIAEGYSVSREKKESFPLTVTSAQKNPTAFYLCASSNRGMSSYEQYFGPGTRLTVT.

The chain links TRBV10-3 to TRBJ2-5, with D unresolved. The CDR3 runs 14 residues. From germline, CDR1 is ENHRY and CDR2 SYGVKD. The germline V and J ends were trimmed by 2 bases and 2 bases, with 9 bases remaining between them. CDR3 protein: CAISEDRNQETQYF. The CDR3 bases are TGTGCCATCAGTGAGGATAGAAATCAAGAGACCCAGTACTTC.

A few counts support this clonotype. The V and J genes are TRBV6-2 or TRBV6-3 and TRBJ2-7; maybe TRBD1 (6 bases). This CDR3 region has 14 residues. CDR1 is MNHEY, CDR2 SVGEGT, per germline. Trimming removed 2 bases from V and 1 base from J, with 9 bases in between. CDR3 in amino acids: CASSYRDTSYEQYV. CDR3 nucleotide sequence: TGTGCCAGCAGTTACCGGGACACATCCTACGAGCAGTACGTC.